What follows describes a single T cell receptor (beta chain). Its target is not known. This table comes from immunoSEQ multiplex PCR, and its TCRdb copy is limited to in-frame clones, with some not included. The sample has 43,000 or so clones, approximately 83% seen once. The CDR3 runs 16 residues. Germline CDR1 is SGHAT and CDR2 is FQNNGV. J gave up 0 bases and V 4 bases, and 4 bases lay outside the gene matches. This entry is derived from a study of OX40 agonist ivuxolimab in advanced cancers. On the study more broadly: Clinicians treated patients with ivuxolimab, an agonistic anti-OX40 (CD134) antibody. The eligibility criteria allowed prior anti-PD-1, anti-PD-L1 or anti-CTLA-4 therapy, and around 38% had some. One hepatocellular carcinoma and a couple of cutaneous melanoma patients partially responded. General observations from the study: Circulating CD4+ and CD8+ T cells showed clonal expansion by week 6 at 0.1 to 3.0 mg/kg.

The genes are TRBV11-2 and TRBJ2-3; 10 bases line up with TRBD1. Material: CD4+ or CD8+ T cells sorted from blood, obtained in a trial of the OX40 agonist ivuxolimab. This sequence was found in an adult with an advanced solid tumor such as melanoma, head and neck, liver or kidney cancer. CDR3 DNA sequence: TGTGCCAGCAGCTCCCGGGACAGGGGAAGCACAGATACGCAGTATTTT. Translated, it gives CASSSRDRGSTDTQYF.